These T cell receptor beta chains were read from a single sample in a study of blood T cells in healthy people across ages. TCRdb reprocessed the 5' RACE reads with MiXCR, giving one entry per CDR3 protein. This table holds 650,000 to 1,000,000 distinct CDR3 sequences, about 42% found once. Sequenced sample: blood. The source is a man older than 75 in good health. The CDR3 runs from the conserved cysteine through the conserved F or W. The D gene is left open where the match is weak. Clone size appears in some rows only: once, few, many, or a class for an expanded clone.

TGTGCCAGCAGCTTAGTGAGTGGACAGGGGGCCCACGAGCAGTACTTC	CASSLVSGQGAHEQYF	TRBV7-9	TRBD1	TRBJ2-7	NA
TGTGCCAGCGGGTTAGGTTATGGCTACACCTTC	CASGLGYGYTF	TRBV7-9	NA	TRBJ1-2	NA
TGTGCCATCAGTCGCGGTCCTAGCGGGAGCAATGAGCAGTACTTC	CAISRGPSGSNEQYF	TRBV10-3	TRBD2	TRBJ2-7	NA
TGTGCCAGCAGTCCTCGACAGAACACAGATACGCAGTATTTT	CASSPRQNTDTQYF	TRBV6-5	NA	TRBJ2-3	NA
TGCAGTGCTTTAAGGGGGCAGGGCGGGAGTGTGTTTAGGAATGAGCAGTTCTTC	CSALRGQGGSVFRNEQFF	TRBV20-1	NA	TRBJ2-1	NA
TGCAGTGCTAGATTAGTAGCGGGAGGGCCTGTAGATACGCAGTATTTT	CSARLVAGGPVDTQYF	TRBV20-1	TRBD2	TRBJ2-3	NA
TGCAGTGCCAAAACGAGCGGGAGGCACCAAGAGACCCAGTACTTC	CSAKTSGRHQETQYF	TRBV20-1	TRBD2	TRBJ2-5	NA
TGTGCCAGCAGTCCCGCCCAGGGTACCGGGGAGCTGTTTTTT	CASSPAQGTGELFF	TRBV7-2	NA	TRBJ2-2	few
TGTGCCAGCAGCGTAGCTACGGTAGGAGTAGCGGATCAAGAGACCCAGTACTTC	CASSVATVGVADQETQYF	TRBV9	NA	TRBJ2-5	NA
TGTGCCAGCAGCGTAGCAAATAGCGGGAGAGGGAATGAGCAGTTCTTC	CASSVANSGRGNEQFF	TRBV9	TRBD2	TRBJ2-1	few
TGCAGTGCTAGACAGGGCACAGATACGCAGTATTTT	CSARQGTDTQYF	TRBV20-1	NA	TRBJ2-3	many
TGTGCCAGCAGCGCCACGGGACGAACTTTCTACAATGAGCAGTTCTTC	CASSATGRTFYNEQFF	TRBV7-9	NA	TRBJ2-1	NA
TGTGCCAGCAGCTTAGCTGGCAGGGGGTCGACTAATGAAAAACTGTTTTTT	CASSLAGRGSTNEKLFF	TRBV7-2	TRBD1	TRBJ1-4	NA
TGTGCCAGCAGTCAGATTACTTACGAGCAGTACTTC	CASSQITYEQYF	TRBV6-2/TRBV6-3	NA	TRBJ2-7	NA
TGTGCCAGCAGCCCCAGGACAGGGGAAATCACAGATACGCAGTATTTT	CASSPRTGEITDTQYF	TRBV9	TRBD1	TRBJ2-3	NA
TGTGCCATCATGAGGACTAGCGGGGGGGCGGATACGCAGTATTTT	CAIMRTSGGADTQYF	TRBV10-3	TRBD2	TRBJ2-3	once
TGTGCCACCCGGGGGGACAGAGACCGAGGAAAGGAGACCCAGTACTTC	CATRGDRDRGKETQYF	TRBV10-3	NA	TRBJ2-5	few
TGTGCCAGCAGCCAAGGGTCGGGAGTTACCCAAGAGACCCAGTACTTC	CASSQGSGVTQETQYF	TRBV4-2	NA	TRBJ2-5	NA
TGTGCCAGCAGCATCCGGACAGGGGGCGGTGAAAAACTGTTTTTT	CASSIRTGGGEKLFF	TRBV7-2	TRBD1	TRBJ1-4	NA
TGCAGCGTTGGACTAGCGGCTTGGGCTAGCACAGATACGCAGTATTTT	CSVGLAAWASTDTQYF	TRBV29-1	TRBD2	TRBJ2-3	few
TGTGCCAGCAGGACAGTGGTCGAGCAGTACTTC	CASRTVVEQYF	TRBV2	NA	TRBJ2-7	NA
TGCGCCAGCAGCTTGGCAACTGGACGGGAGGGCTACGAGCAGTACTTC	CASSLATGREGYEQYF	TRBV5-1	TRBD2	TRBJ2-7	NA
TGTGCCAGCAGTTTAGACCTCTCCGAGCAGTACTTC	CASSLDLSEQYF	TRBV12-3/TRBV12-4	NA	TRBJ2-7	NA
TGTGCCAGCAGCGTAGAGGAGCGGGAGGCCCATGAGCAGTTCTTC	CASSVEEREAHEQFF	TRBV9	TRBD2	TRBJ2-1	NA
TGTGCCAGCAGCTTAGCTCGGGTGGGAACTAGCACAGATACGCAGTATTTT	CASSLARVGTSTDTQYF	TRBV7-6	NA	TRBJ2-3	NA
TGTGCCAGCAGCATTGACAGGGGGAGGGATGAAAAACTGTTTTTT	CASSIDRGRDEKLFF	TRBV7-2	TRBD1	TRBJ1-4	many
TGTGCCAGCAGCAATATAGGCGCCGACGAGCAGTACTTC	CASSNIGADEQYF	TRBV7-2	NA	TRBJ2-7	NA
TGTGCCAGCAGCTCCGTCGGGAGGTCCACAGATACGCAGTATTTT	CASSSVGRSTDTQYF	TRBV7-3	TRBD2	TRBJ2-3	few
TGTGCCAGCAGAGACAGGGGGGGTAGCAATCAGCCCCAGCATTTT	CASRDRGGSNQPQHF	TRBV28	TRBD1	TRBJ1-5	NA
TGTGCCAGCAAACCTATTACTGAAGCTTTCTTT	CASKPITEAFF	TRBV2	NA	TRBJ1-1	NA
TGCAGTGCTATCCCGGGACAGGGTAACTACGAGCAGTACTTC	CSAIPGQGNYEQYF	TRBV20-1	TRBD1	TRBJ2-7	few
TGTGCCAGCAGCCAAGGGCGCGCGAGCTACGAGCAGTACTTC	CASSQGRASYEQYF	TRBV4-2	NA	TRBJ2-7	NA
TGCGCCAGCACCCAGACAGGGGGCGCAGGTGGCTACACCTTC	CASTQTGGAGGYTF	TRBV10-2	TRBD1	TRBJ1-2	many
TGTGCCAGCAGTCTGCGACAGGGACCTAGCGAGCAGTACTTC	CASSLRQGPSEQYF	TRBV6-5	TRBD1	TRBJ2-7	NA
TGCAGCGTTGAAGGCTCTGGGACAGGGAAGGCGAGTAAACTGTTTTTT	CSVEGSGTGKASKLFF	TRBV29-1	TRBD1	TRBJ1-4	NA
TGCAGCGTTGATGAAGGGGATGACACTGAAGCTTTCTTT	CSVDEGDDTEAFF	TRBV29-1	NA	TRBJ1-1	NA
TGCGCCAGCAGCTTGGAGGAGGGACCATACGAGCAGTACTTC	CASSLEEGPYEQYF	TRBV5-1	NA	TRBJ2-7	NA
TGTGCCAGCAGCCTTCGCCGGGACAGTGGTGGCTACACCTTC	CASSLRRDSGGYTF	TRBV7-9	TRBD1	TRBJ1-2	few
TGTGCCAACAGCTTAGAGTGGCCCTACGAGCAGTACTTC	CANSLEWPYEQYF	TRBV7-2	NA	TRBJ2-7	NA
TGTGCCAGCAGTACGGCGAGCGGGAGACTCTACAATGAGCAGTTCTTC	CASSTASGRLYNEQFF	TRBV12-3/TRBV12-4	TRBD2	TRBJ2-1	NA
TGCAGCGTTTCCCCAACAGGACAGGGACAAGAGACCCAGTTCTTC	CSVSPTGQGQETQFF	TRBV29-1	TRBD1	TRBJ2-1	NA
TGTGCCAGCAGCGCCTCACCGGGACAGAGCTCCTACGAGCAGTACTTC	CASSASPGQSSYEQYF	TRBV9	TRBD1	TRBJ2-7	NA
TGTGCCAGTAGTATAGGGGCATACAATGAGCAGTTCTTC	CASSIGAYNEQFF	TRBV19	NA	TRBJ2-1	NA
TGTGCCACCTTCACGAGGAGGATGAACACCGGGGAGCTGTTTTTT	CATFTRRMNTGELFF	TRBV24-1	NA	TRBJ2-2	NA
TGTGCCAGCACCTCCGCCGGGGGAGGAGATACGCAGTATTTT	CASTSAGGGDTQYF	TRBV7-2	NA	TRBJ2-3	NA
TGTGCCAGCAGCAAAGTGAAGTATGCAGATACGCAGTATTTT	CASSKVKYADTQYF	TRBV21-1	NA	TRBJ2-3	NA
TGTGCCAGCAGCTTAGGGGGATGGGGACGCAGCCAAGAGACCCAGTACTTC	CASSLGGWGRSQETQYF	TRBV11-2	NA	TRBJ2-5	few
TGTGCCAGCAGCTTAGACCCGTCGGGTGGGTACGAGCAGTACTTC	CASSLDPSGGYEQYF	TRBV7-8	NA	TRBJ2-7	few
TGCAGCGTTGAACCCAAGGGGGGCGCGGGAGATACGCAGTATTTT	CSVEPKGGAGDTQYF	TRBV29-1	NA	TRBJ2-3	few